The 5 T cell receptor beta chains presented below share a single source sample, sequenced in a study of cytomegalovirus exposure and HLA in healthy donors. Profiling relied on immunoSEQ multiplex PCR, and the TCRdb table lists in-frame clones only, not all of them. The profile shows 150,000 to 200,000 clones, around four fifths of them singletons. Material: PBMCs. The source of these receptors is a man in his thirties or forties in good health and CMV-seropositive.

This chain uses TRBV5-6 with TRBJ2-7; maybe TRBD1 (6 bases). This CDR3 comprises 15 residues. The germline V gene encodes CDR1 SGHDT and CDR2 YYEEEE. V was pared by 4 bases and J by 4 bases, with 18 bases between. The DNA for the CDR3 is TGTGCCAGCAGCGTAGGCCCCGGACAGTTTTACGAGCAGTACTTC. Translated: CASSVGPGQFYEQYF.

This clone was recorded once. This chain connects TRBV19 to TRBJ2-3; D is undetermined. Trimming removed 5 bases at V and 0 bases at J, with 6 bases between. This CDR3 region has 13 residues. Germline V gene data show CDR1 as LNHDA and CDR2 as SQIVND (reference sequence). The DNA for the CDR3 is TGTGCCAGTAGTCCTTCTAGCACAGATACGCAGTATTTT. As protein: CASSPSSTDTQYF.

The rearrangement uses TRBV19 and TRBJ2-7; 8 bases fit TRBD1. V shed 5 bases and J 0 bases; nucleotides not matched to a gene: 6. CDR1 is LNHDA, CDR2 SQIVND, per germline (reference sequence). The CDR3 runs 15 residues. The CDR3 sequence is CASSARDRSSYEQYF. The CDR3 nucleotides are TGTGCCAGTAGTGCCCGGGACAGGAGCTCCTACGAGCAGTACTTC.

V and J are TRBV7-9 and TRBJ2-4; TRBD1 matches 8 bases. CDR3 length: 15 residues. The ends lost 2 bases at V and 7 bases at J; junction bases unmatched: 7. Germline lookup yields CDR1 SEHNR and CDR2 FQNEAQ (reference sequence). CDR3 sequence: CASSLRQGAENIQYF. The CDR3 nucleotides are TGTGCCAGCAGCTTAAGGCAGGGGGCCGAGAACATTCAGTACTTC.

The rearrangement uses TRBV27 and TRBJ2-1; weak D call: TRBD2 (5 bases). The germline gives CDR1 MNHEY, CDR2 SMNVEV (reference sequence). The CDR3 contains 13 residues. V lost 3 bases, J lost 8 bases, and 11 bases lay in between. The CDR3 sequence: CASSLPGGYEQFF. In DNA, the CDR3 is TGTGCCAGCAGTTTGCCTGGCGGGTATGAGCAGTTCTTC.